This TCR beta chain was recorded in a study of regulatory T cells in long-lasting Graves disease. HTBI primers from iRepertoire and Arm-PCR of CDR3 regions yielded the TCR beta libraries. Using its own MiXCR run on the multiplex PCR reads, TCRdb lists one record per CDR3 protein. The top ten clones hold 18% of a sample with some 330,000 distinct CDR3 sequences, 12% of them seen once. The sample's time point: newly diagnosed GD, antithyroid drugs for less than 3 months. From RNA extracted from PBMCs, the TCR library was made. A volume of roughly 9.9 milliliters of peripheral blood was collected in EDTA tubes. V was clipped by 5 bases and J by 0 bases; unmatched bases: 6. The CDR3 covers 16 residues. Germline CDR1 and CDR2: MDHEN and SYDVKM. This clonotype was counted at least ten times. The same data also contributed to another study, on T cells in Graves' hyperthyroidism and ophthalmopathy. From that paper: Stable Graves' hyperthyroidism meant no ophthalmopathy progression within 18 months. Subjects aged 18 to 65 presented with newly diagnosed hyperthyroidism of less than 2 months' duration. Among thyroid clonotypes expanded above 0.001, most also appeared in blood.

The sequenced sample was peripheral blood mononuclear cells (PBMCs), obtained at new diagnosis, from a patient treated with antithyroid drugs. V and J are TRBV28 and TRBJ2-2; 7 nucleotides line up with TRBD2. This sequence was found in a woman under 30 with Graves disease. For the CDR3, the DNA is TGTGCCAGCAGTCCACTAGCGCCCTCGAACACCGGGGAGCTGTTTTTT. As protein: CASSPLAPSNTGELFF. Together with reference TRBV28 and TRBJ2-2, the CDR3 gives the full variable domain: DVKVTQSSRYLVKRTGEKVFLECVQDMDHENMFWYRQDPGLGLRLIYFSYDVKMKEKGDIPEGYSVSREKKERFSLILESASTNQTSMYLCASSPLAPSNTGELFFGEGSRLTVL.